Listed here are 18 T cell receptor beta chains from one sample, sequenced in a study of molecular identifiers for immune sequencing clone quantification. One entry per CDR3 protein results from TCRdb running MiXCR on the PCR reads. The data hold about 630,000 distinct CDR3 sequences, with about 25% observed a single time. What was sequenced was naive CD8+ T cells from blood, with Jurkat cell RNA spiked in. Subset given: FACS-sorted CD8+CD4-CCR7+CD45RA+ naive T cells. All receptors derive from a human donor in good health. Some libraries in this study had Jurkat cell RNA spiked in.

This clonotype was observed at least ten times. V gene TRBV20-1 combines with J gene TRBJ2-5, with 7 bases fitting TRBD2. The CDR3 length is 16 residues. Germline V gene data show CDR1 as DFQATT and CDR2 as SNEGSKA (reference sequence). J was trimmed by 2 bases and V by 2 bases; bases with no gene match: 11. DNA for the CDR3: TGCAGTGCTAGAATCGGACTAGTATTACGTCAAGAGACCCAGTACTTC. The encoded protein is CSARIGLVLRQETQYF.

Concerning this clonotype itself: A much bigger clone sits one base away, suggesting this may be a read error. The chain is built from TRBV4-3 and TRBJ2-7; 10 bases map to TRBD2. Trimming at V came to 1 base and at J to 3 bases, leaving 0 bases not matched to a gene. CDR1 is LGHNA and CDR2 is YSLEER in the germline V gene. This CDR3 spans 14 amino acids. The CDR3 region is CASSQASGSYEQYV. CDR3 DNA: TGCGCCAGCAGCCAAGCTAGCGGGAGCTACGAGCAGTACGTC.

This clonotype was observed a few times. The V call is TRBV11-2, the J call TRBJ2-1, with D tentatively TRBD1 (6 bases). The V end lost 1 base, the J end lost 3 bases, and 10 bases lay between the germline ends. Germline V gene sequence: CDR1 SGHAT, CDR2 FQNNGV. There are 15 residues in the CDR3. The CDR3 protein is CASSLVGANYNEQFF. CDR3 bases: TGTGCCAGCAGCTTAGTGGGGGCTAACTACAATGAGCAGTTCTTC.

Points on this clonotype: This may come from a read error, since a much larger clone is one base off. CDR3 sequence (DNA): TGTGCCAATTCAGCGGGGGACGGGGAGACCCAGTACTTC. Encoded protein: CANSAGDGETQYF. The J gene is TRBJ2-5, the V gene TRBV2, with TRBD2 matching 8 bases. The CDR3 covers 13 residues. Germline V CDR1 and CDR2: SNHLY, FYNNEI. V was pared by 10 bases and J by 5 bases, with 9 bases of the junction left unmatched.

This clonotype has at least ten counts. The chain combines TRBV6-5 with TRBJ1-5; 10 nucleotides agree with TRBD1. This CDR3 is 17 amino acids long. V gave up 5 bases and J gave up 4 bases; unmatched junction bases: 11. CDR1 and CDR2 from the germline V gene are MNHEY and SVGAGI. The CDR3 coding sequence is TGTGCCAGCAGTAGATTGACAGGGGGCTTAGGAAATCAGCCCCAGCATTTT. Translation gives CASSRLTGGLGNQPQHF.

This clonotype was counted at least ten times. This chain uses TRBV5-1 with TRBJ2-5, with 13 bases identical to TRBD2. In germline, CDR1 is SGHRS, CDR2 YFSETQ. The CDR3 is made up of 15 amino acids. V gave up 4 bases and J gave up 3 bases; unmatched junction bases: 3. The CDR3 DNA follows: TGCGCCAGCAGCACCGGACTAGCGGGGGAAGAGACCCAGTACTTC. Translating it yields CASSTGLAGEETQYF.

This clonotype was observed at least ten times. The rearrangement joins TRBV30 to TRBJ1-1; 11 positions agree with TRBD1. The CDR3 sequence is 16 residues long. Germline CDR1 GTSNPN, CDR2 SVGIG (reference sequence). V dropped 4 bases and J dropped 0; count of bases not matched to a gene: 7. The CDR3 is CAWKDRGLPMNTEAFF. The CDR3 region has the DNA TGTGCCTGGAAGGACAGGGGGCTTCCCATGAACACTGAAGCTTTCTTT.

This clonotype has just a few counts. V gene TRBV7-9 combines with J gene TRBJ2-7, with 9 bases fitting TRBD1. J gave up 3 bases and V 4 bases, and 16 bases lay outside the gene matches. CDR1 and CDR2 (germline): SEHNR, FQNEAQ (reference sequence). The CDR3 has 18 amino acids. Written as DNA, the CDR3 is TGTGCCAGCAGCTCCACCACCACGGACAGGGGTCTTCTCTACGAGCAGTACTTC. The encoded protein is CASSSTTTDRGLLYEQYF.

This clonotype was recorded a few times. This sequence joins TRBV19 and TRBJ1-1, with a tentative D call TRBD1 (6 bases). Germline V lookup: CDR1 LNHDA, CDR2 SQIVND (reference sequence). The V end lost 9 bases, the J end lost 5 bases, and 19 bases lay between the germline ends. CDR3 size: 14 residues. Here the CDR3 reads CASKMEGGSTEAFF. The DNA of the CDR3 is TGTGCCAGCAAAATGGAGGGGGGAAGTACTGAAGCTTTCTTT.

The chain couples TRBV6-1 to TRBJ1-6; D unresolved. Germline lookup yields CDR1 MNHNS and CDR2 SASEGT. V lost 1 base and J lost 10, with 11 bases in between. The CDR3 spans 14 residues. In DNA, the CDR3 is TGTGCCAGCAGTGAAGACCTGGGTTGGTCACCCCTCCACTTT. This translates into CASSEDLGWSPLHF.

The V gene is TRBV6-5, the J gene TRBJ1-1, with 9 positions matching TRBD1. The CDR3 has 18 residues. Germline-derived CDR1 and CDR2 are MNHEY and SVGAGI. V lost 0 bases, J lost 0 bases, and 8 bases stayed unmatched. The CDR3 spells CASSYSGTGGLMNTEAFF. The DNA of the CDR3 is TGTGCCAGCAGTTACTCGGGCACAGGGGGCCTCATGAACACTGAAGCTTTCTTT.

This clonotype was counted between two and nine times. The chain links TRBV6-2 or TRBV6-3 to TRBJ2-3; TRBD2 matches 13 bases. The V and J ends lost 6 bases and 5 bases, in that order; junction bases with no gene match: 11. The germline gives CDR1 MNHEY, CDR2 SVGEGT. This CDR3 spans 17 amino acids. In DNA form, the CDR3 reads TGTGCCAGCAGCCCAAACGGACTAGCGGGAGCTGGAGATACGCAGTATTTT. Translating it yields CASSPNGLAGAGDTQYF.

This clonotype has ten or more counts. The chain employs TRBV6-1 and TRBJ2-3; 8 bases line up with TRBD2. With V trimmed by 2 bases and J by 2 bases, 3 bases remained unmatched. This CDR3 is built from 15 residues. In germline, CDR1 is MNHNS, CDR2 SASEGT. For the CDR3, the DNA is TGTGCCAGCAGTGAACGCGGGGGGTTCACAGATACGCAGTATTTT. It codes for CASSERGGFTDTQYF.

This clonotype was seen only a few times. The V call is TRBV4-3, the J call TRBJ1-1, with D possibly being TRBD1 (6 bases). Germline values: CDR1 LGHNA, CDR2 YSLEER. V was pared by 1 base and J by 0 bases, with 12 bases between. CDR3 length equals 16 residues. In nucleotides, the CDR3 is TGCGCCAGCAGCCAAGTGCTGGACAGCCTGAACACTGAAGCTTTCTTT. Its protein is CASSQVLDSLNTEAFF.

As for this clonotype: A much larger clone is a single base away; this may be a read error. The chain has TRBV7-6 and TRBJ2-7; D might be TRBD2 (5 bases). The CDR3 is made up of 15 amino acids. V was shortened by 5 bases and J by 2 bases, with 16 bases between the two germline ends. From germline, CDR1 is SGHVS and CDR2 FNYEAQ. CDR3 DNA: TGTGCCAGCAGCATCGGAGGAGCCATGACCTACGAGCAGTACTTC. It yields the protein CASSIGGAMTYEQYF.

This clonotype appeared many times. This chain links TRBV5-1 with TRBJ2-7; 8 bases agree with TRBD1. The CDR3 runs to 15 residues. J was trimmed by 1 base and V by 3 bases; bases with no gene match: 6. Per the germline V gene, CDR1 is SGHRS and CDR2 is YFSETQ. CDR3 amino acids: CASSSVTGESYEQYF. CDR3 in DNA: TGCGCCAGCAGCTCAGTGACAGGGGAATCCTACGAGCAGTACTTC.

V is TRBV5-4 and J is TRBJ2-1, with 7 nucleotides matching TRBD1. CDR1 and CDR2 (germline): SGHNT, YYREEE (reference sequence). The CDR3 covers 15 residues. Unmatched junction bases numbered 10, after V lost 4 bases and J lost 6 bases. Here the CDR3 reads CASSPDRTGCNEQFF. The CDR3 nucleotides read TGTGCCAGCAGCCCGGACAGGACGGGGTGCAATGAGCAGTTCTTC.

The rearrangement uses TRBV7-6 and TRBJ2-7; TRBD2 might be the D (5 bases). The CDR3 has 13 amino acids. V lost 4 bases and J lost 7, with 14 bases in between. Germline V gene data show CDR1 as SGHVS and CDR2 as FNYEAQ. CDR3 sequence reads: CASSYQDRGEQYF. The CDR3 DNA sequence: TGTGCCAGCAGCTACCAAGATCGAGGGGAGCAGTACTTC.